This T cell receptor beta chain derives from a study of blood T cell repertoires in COVID-19. This clone was found once. V lost 6 bases and J lost 4; bases outside the gene matches: 6. Germline V gives CDR1 SNHLY, CDR2 FYNNEI. This CDR3 is 15 amino acids long. Generated by immunoSEQ multiplex PCR, the TCRdb table keeps only in-frame clones and is missing some. The profile shows roughly 40,000 clones, 86% of them singletons. The receptor was derived from a man aged 70-80 years with acute or convalescent COVID-19. Sequenced sample: peripheral blood. The J gene is TRBJ1-1, the V gene TRBV2; 12 positions match TRBD1. In DNA, the CDR3 is TGTGCCAGCAGATCCGGGACAGGGGGCCTCACTGAAGCTTTCTTT. Translating gives CASRSGTGGLTEAFF.